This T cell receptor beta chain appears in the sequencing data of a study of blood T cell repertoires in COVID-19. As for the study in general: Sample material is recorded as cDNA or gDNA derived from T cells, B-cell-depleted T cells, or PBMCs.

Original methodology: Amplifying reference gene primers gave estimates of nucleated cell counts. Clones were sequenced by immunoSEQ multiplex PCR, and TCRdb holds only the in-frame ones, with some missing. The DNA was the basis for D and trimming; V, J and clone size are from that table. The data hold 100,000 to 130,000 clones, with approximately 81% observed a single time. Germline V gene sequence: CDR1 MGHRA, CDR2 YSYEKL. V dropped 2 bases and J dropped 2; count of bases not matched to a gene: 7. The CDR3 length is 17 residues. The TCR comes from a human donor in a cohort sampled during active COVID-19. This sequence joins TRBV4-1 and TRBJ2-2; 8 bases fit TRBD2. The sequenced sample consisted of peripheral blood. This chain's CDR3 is CASSQYLAGPNTGELFF. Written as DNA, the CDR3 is TGCGCCAGCAGCCAATACCTAGCGGGTCCCAACACCGGGGAGCTGTTTTTT.